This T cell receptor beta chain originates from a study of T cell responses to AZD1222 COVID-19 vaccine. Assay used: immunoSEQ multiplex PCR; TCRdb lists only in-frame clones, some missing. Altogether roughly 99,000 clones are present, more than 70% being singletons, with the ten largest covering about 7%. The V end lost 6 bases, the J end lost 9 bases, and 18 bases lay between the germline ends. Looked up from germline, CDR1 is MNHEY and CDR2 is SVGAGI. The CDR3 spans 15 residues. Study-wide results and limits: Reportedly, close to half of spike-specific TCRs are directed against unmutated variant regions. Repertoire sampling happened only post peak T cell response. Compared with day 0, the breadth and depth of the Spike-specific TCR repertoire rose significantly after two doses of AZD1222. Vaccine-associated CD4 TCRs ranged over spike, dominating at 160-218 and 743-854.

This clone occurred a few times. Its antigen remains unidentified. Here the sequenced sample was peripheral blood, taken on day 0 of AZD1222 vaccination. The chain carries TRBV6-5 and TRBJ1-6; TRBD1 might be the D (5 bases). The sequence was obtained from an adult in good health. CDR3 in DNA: TGTGCCAGCAGCTACGACCGGGACGGTATTTCACCCCTCCACTTT. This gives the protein CASSYDRDGISPLHF.